The clone carrying this TCR beta chain came up a few times. The source of the sample is a study of blood T cell repertoires in COVID-19. Whole-study context: The study drew acute and convalescent COVID-19 samples from the United States, Italy and Spain.

This CDR3 is built from 14 residues. The germline V gene encodes CDR1 KGHSH and CDR2 LQKENI. V was pared by 0 bases and J by 3 bases, with 8 bases between. Sequencing was performed with immunoSEQ multiplex PCR; in TCRdb, only in-frame clones are kept and a portion is missing. The profile covers 300,000 to 400,000 clones, with about 90% appearing a single time and roughly 3.3% taken by the ten largest. Sequencing input: peripheral blood. The J gene is TRBJ1-2, the V gene TRBV18; TRBD1 is a possible D gene (5 bases). This TCR came from a young woman who had recovered from COVID-19. CDR3 loop: CASSPPGLDYGYTF. The DNA for the CDR3 is TGTGCCAGCTCACCACCGGGACTGGACTATGGCTACACCTTC.